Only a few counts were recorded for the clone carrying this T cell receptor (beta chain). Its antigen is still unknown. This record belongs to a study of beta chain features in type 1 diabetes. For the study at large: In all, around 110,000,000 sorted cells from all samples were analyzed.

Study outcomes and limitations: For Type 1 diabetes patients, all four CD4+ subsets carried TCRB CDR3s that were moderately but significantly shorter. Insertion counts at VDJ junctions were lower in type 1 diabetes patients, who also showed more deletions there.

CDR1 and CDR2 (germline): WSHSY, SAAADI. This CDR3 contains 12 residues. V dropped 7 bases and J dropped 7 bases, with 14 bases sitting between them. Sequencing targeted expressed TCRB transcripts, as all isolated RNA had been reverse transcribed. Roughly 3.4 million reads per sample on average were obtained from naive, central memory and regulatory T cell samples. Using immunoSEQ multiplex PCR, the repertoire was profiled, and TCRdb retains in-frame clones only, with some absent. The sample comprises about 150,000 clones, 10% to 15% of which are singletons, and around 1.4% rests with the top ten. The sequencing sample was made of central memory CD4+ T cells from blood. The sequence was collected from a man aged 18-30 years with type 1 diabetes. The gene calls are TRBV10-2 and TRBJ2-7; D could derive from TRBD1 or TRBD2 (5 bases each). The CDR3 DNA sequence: TGCGCCAGCACCTCCGGGGCGGGTGAGCAGTACTTC. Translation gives CASTSGAGEQYF.